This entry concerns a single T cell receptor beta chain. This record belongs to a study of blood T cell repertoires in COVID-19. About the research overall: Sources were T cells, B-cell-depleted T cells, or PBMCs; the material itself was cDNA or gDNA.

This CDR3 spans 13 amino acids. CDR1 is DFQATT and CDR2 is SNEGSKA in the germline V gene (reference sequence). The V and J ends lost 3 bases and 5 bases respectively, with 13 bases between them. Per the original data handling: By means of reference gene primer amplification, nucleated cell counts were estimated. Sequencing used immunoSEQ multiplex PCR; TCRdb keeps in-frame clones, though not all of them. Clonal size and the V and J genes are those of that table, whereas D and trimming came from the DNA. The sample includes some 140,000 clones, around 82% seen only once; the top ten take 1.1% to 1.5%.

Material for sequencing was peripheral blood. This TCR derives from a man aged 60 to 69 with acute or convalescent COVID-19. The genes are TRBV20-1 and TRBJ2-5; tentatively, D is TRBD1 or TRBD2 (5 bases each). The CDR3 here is CSASGAGWETQYF. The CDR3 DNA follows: TGCAGTGCTAGTGGGGCGGGTTGGGAGACCCAGTACTTC.